This T cell receptor beta chain came from a study of cytomegalovirus exposure and HLA in healthy donors. Nominally healthy donors provided the samples, though records likely missed some immune exposures. PCR used 60 Vbeta primers and 13 Jbeta primers. Original data processing: Unique TCR beta chains numbered approximately 80 million in a later analysis, with roughly 9.9 million shared. This table comes from immunoSEQ multiplex PCR, and its TCRdb copy is limited to in-frame clones, with some not included. V and J calls and clone size are as listed in that table; D and trimming were resolved from the DNA. The sample yields about 160,000 clones, roughly 85% seen once. Points from the study as a whole: Upon later analysis, TCR association rates were observed to vary by HLA locus, being highest for DRB1 and lowest for HLA-C. In a later analysis, HLA-associated TCR beta chains were more clonally expanded than equally common others.

The CDR3 has 14 amino acids. Trimming pared 8 bases from V and 5 bases from J, leaving 16 bases between. The germline CDR1 and CDR2 sequences are MNHNY and SVGAGI (reference sequence). Comments on this clone: The antigen is undetermined.

The chain couples TRBV6-6 to TRBJ1-5; weak D call: TRBD1 (6 bases). Material: PBMCs. The receptor's source is a woman aged 45-60 years in good health and CMV-seropositive. The CDR3 DNA reads as TGTGCCAGCGACCGTGGGAGGGGGGATCAGCCCCAGCATTTT. This codes for CASDRGRGDQPQHF.